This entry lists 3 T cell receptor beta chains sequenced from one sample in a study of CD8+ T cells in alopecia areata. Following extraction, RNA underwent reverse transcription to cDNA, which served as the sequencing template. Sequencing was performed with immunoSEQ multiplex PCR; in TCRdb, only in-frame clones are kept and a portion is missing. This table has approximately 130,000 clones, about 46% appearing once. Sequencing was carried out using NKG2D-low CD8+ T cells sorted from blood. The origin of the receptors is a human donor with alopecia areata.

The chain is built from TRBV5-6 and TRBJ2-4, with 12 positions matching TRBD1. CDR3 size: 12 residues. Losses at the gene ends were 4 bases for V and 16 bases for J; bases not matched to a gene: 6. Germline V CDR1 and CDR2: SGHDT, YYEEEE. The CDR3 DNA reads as TGTGCCAGCAGCCCAGGGACAGGGGGCTTATACTTC. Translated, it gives CASSPGTGGLYF.

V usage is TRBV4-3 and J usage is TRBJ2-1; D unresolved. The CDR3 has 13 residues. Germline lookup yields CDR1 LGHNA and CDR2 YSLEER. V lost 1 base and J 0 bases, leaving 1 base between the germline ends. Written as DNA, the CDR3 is TGCGCCAGCAGCCAAGCCTCCTACAATGAGCAGTTCTTC. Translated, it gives CASSQASYNEQFF.

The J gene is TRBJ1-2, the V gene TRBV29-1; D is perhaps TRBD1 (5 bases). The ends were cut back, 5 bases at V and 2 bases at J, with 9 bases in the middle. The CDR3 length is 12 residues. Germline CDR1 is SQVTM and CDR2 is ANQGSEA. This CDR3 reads CSVQGRNYGYTF. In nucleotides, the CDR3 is TGCAGCGTTCAGGGACGGAACTATGGCTACACCTTC. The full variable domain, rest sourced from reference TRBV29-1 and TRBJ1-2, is SAVISQKPSRDICQRGTSLTIQCQVDSQVTMMFWYRQQPGQSLTLIATANQGSEATYESGFVIDKFPISRPNLTFSTLTVSNMSPEDSSIYLCSVQGRNYGYTFGSGTRLTVV.